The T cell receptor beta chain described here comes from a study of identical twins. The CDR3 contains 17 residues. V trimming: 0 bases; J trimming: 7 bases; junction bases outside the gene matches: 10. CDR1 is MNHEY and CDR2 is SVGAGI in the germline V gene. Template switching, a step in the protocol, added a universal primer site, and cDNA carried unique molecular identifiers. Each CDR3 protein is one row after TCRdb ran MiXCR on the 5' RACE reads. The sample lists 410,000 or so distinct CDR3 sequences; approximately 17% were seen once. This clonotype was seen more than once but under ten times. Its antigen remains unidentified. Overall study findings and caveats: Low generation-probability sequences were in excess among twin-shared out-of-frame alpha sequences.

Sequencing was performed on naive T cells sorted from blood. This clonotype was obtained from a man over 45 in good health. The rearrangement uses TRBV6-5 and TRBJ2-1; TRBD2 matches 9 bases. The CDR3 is CASSYSQAGGWSNEQFF. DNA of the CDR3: TGTGCCAGCAGTTACTCGCAAGCGGGAGGTTGGTCGAATGAGCAGTTCTTC.